This record covers a single TCR beta chain. This record comes from a study of radiotherapy plus CTLA-4 blockade in lung cancer. Germline V lookup: CDR1 SEHNR, CDR2 FQNEAQ (reference sequence). Trimming cost V 1 base and J 4 bases, with 13 bases left between them. This CDR3 is 16 amino acids long. Sequencing was performed with immunoSEQ multiplex PCR; in TCRdb, only in-frame clones are kept and a portion is missing. The table lists roughly 32,000 clones, approximately 66% of them singletons. The V call is TRBV7-9, the J call TRBJ2-2, with a possible D match to TRBD1 (6 bases). This TCR derives from a human donor with non-small cell lung cancer who had stable disease on radiotherapy plus ipilimumab. This sample comprised peripheral blood, obtained from a patient treated with radiotherapy plus ipilimumab. The CDR3 is CASSLGGRKFTGELFF. DNA of the CDR3: TGTGCCAGCAGCTTAGGGGGGCGGAAGTTCACCGGGGAGCTGTTTTTT. The full variable domain, completed using reference TRBV7-9 and TRBJ2-2, is DTGVSQNPRHKITKRGQNVTFRCDPISEHNRLYWYRQTLGQGPEFLTYFQNEAQLEKSRLLSDRFSAERPKGSFSTLEIQRTEQGDSAMYLCASSLGGRKFTGELFFGEGSRLTVL.